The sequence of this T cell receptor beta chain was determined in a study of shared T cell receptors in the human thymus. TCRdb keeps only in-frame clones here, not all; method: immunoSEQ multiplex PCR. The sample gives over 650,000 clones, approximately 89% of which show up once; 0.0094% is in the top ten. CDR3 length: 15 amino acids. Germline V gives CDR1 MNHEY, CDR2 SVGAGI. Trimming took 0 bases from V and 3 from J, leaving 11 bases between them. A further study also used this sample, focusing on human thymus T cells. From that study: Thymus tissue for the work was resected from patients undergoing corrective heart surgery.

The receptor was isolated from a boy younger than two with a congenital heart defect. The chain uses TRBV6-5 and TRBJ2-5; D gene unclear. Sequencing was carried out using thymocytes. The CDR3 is CASSYSIESEETQYF. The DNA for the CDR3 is TGTGCCAGCAGTTACTCGATCGAAAGCGAAGAGACCCAGTACTTC.